The present T cell receptor beta chain was sequenced within a study of T cell clones after liver transplantation (dated by TCRdb to the late 2010s). Regarding the research as a whole: Samples were obtained from ITN030ST, a randomized trial in which withdrawal of immunosuppression was attempted within 2 years of liver transplantation. Donor-reactive T cell clones were identified by TCRbeta sequencing after a pre-transplant mixed lymphocyte reaction and then tracked in post-transplant blood. Third party-reactive TCRbeta sequences from pre-transplant MLRs were also identified as an antigen-independent comparator for donor-reactive sequences. Three of the eight recipients were HCV-positive; the others were transplanted for non-autoimmune, non-viral indications. The subjects received no induction therapy and were kept on standard immunosuppression until randomization at 12-24 months post-transplant. Tolerance was defined as complete withdrawal of immunosuppression for at least one year without a rise in liver enzymes beyond twice the upper limit of normal. Blood samples were collected pre-transplant, pre-randomization before withdrawal, and post-randomization after either full withdrawal or failed withdrawal. The study cohort included 8 liver transplant recipients, of whom 3 were classified as tolerant and 5 as non-tolerant. General findings and caveats noted by the study authors: Because no allograft tissue specimens were available, donor-reactive T cells may have migrated into the graft instead of being deleted. A significant post-transplant decrease in circulating donor-reactive CD4 TCRbeta sequences was observed in 5 of 8 subjects, irrespective of tolerance or HCV status. After accounting for repertoire turnover, donor-reactive detection was significantly reduced in 7 of 8 subjects for CD4 and 8 of 8 for CD8. Donor-reactive sequences decreased more than third party-reactive sequences, which suggests partial antigen-specific deletion that was not related to withdrawal success. In a couple of subjects, low numbers of available donor cells limited the measurable donor-reactive repertoire. The conclusions were preliminary, being limited by small, heterogeneous patient numbers and by non-standardized post-transplant time points.

What the time point label conveys for this sample: pre-transplant. Unstimulated PBMCs, after thawing, were stained for CD3, CD4 and CD8 and then FACS-sorted into CD3+CD4+ and CD3+CD8+ populations. Randomization to immunosuppression withdrawal applied to every one of the 8 studied subjects. The Qiagen DNeasy Blood and Tissue Kit was used to isolate genomic DNA. On this clone: The target of this receptor is not known. No quality values exist for individual bases; no much larger clone is one base distant.

The CDR3 measures 11 amino acids from cysteine to phenylalanine. Solely the CDR3 DNA is kept, with 33 bases framed from the first base. V is clipped by 3 bases and J by 6 bases, and the sequence between their germline boundaries is 5 bases long. CDR1 KGHSH and CDR2 LQKENI were looked up in the germline V gene. High-throughput TCRbeta CDR3 sequencing of frozen genomic DNA was performed by immunoSEQ, including PCR amplification, mapping, bias correction and internal controls. In the source study's methods: Only productive rearrangements were retained, with each unique TCRbeta sequence defined by its CDR3 nucleotide sequence together with its V and J gene. For classification of a sequence as donor-reactive, at least 5-fold expansion in CFSE-low cells relative to unstimulated pre-transplant cells and a frequency of at least 0.01% were required. To ensure at least 90% detection power, minimum frequency thresholds were set for each subject based on that subject's lowest-template unstimulated sample. Jensen-Shannon divergence between the top 1000 TCRbeta sequences after and before transplant was used to measure repertoire turnover. Two-sided Fisher's exact tests were used to test for changes in the detection of donor-reactive sequences. Entries here come from immuneACCESS through TCRdb and include only in-frame sequences with V and J called. Some clones fail to appear in such tables; in the studies checked, an unresolved V gene covers under half of the shortfall, and the cause of the remainder is unknown. D and trimming come from the DNA, and the V and J calls and clone size come from that table. Here the sample has 98,000 or so clones; 82% occur a single time. The ten largest clones capture 0.85% to 1% of the sample.

Recombination linked TRBV18 to TRBJ1-2; a confident D gene designation cannot be given. The clonotype comes from a human donor who received a liver transplant. Sequences were derived from CD4+ T cells from blood, sampled before liver transplant. The DNA sequence is TGTGCCAGCTCACCCCAAGATGGCTACACCTTC. Translated, this is CASSPQDGYTF.